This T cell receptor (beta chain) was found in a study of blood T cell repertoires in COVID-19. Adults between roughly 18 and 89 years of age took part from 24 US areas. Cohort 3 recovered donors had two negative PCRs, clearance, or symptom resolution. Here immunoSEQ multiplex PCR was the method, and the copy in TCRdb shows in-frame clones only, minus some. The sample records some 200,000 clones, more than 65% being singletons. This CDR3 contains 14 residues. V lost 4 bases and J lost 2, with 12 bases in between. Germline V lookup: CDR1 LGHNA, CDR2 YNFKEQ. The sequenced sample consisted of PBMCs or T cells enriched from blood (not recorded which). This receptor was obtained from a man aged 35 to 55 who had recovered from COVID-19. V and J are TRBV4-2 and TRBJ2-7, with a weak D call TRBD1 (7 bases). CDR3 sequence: CASSRGTVAYEQYF. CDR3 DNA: TGTGCCAGCAGCCGCGGGACAGTCGCCTACGAGCAGTACTTC.